This T cell receptor (beta chain) was retrieved from a study of early T cells in non-severe SARS-CoV-2 infection. Germline CDR1 reads SGHKS; CDR2 reads YYEKEE (reference sequence). This CDR3 comprises 15 residues. The V end lost 0 bases, the J end lost 2 bases, and 11 bases lay between the germline ends. TCRdb passed the 5' RACE reads through MiXCR, listing each CDR3 protein once. The data show about 48,000 distinct CDR3 sequences, with about 9.2% seen just once and roughly 8.3% held by the top ten. The source material was whole blood. This TCR was recovered from an adult who was a healthcare worker with PCR-confirmed SARS-CoV-2 infection or an uninfected control (not recorded which). The chain carries TRBV5-5 and TRBJ1-2; D remains unclear. Here the CDR3 reads CASSLEVGLNYGYTF. CDR3 in DNA: TGTGCCAGCAGCTTGGAAGTTGGCCTAAACTATGGCTACACCTTC.